The clone carrying this T cell receptor beta chain was found many times. Its antigen remains unknown. This sample stems from a study of identical twins. Findings and caveats of the study: It was possible that invariant MAIT and iNKT cells partly confounded the zero-insertion analyses. Out-of-frame alpha sequences that twins shared showed excess low generation probability.

MiXCR was run by TCRdb on the 5' RACE reads, yielding one entry per CDR3 protein. The sample shows some 710,000 distinct CDR3 sequences, roughly 6% of them seen only once. V lost 4 bases and J lost 7, with 14 bases in between. This CDR3 has 14 residues. J is TRBJ2-4 and V is TRBV12-3 or TRBV12-4; the D is unclear. This receptor was identified in a man between 18 and 29 years old in good health. Sequenced input: naive T cells sorted from blood. CDR3 bases: TGTGCCAGCAGTTCTGGGCACAAAGGGAACATTCAGTACTTC. Its protein product is CASSSGHKGNIQYF.